Presented here are 25 T cell receptor beta chains from one specimen sequenced in a study of metastatic and nonmetastatic thyroid tumors. TCRdb re-analyzed the PCR reads using MiXCR. The sample lists around 15,000 clones, approximately 23% occurring once. No treatment had been given to any patient before thyroid surgery. Sequenced: tumor tissue. The receptor source for this set is a female donor with papillary thyroid cancer or a benign thyroid nodule (not recorded which). Some clones in this sample may be carry-over from other donors' samples.

J is TRBJ1-4 and V is TRBV3-1; D gene unclear. Germline values: CDR1 LGHDT, CDR2 YNNKEL (reference sequence). The CDR3 is 13 residues long. Trimming took 4 bases from V and 0 from J, leaving 3 bases between them. The CDR3 is CASSRTTNEKLFF. CDR3 coding DNA: TGTGCCAGCAGCCGTACAACTAATGAAAAACTGTTTTTT.

V is TRBV5-1 and J is TRBJ1-2, with D possibly matching TRBD1 (5 bases). Germline lookup yields CDR1 SGHRS and CDR2 YFSETQ. Deletions cut 0 bases from V and 2 bases from J, with 8 bases between. There are 14 residues in the CDR3. For the CDR3, the DNA is TGCGCCAGCAGCTTGGGGGACGGCAACTATGGCTACACCTTC. It yields the protein CASSLGDGNYGYTF.

This clone came up a few times. One end of the junction does not line up with germline, which may come from a read error. The CDR3 reads CSSRKVVAQYF. CDR3 coding DNA: TGTTCCAGCAGAAAGGTGGTAGCGCAGTATTTT. The chain carries TRBV6-1 and TRBJ2-3; D remains unclear. The CDR3 sequence is 11 residues long. Germline V gene sequence: CDR1 MNHNS, CDR2 SASEGT.

This clone appeared a few times. The chain couples TRBV2 to TRBJ2-7, with 9 bases fitting TRBD1. The CDR3 is made up of 13 amino acids. V trimming: 6 bases; J trimming: 6 bases; junction bases outside the gene matches: 6. Germline CDR1 reads SNHLY; CDR2 reads FYNNEI. The CDR3 nucleotides read TGTGCCAGCAGGTTACAGGGGGCAGGCGAGCAGTACTTC. Its translation: CASRLQGAGEQYF.

Comments on this clone: Given a much more abundant clone one base away, this may be a read error. Other nucleotide sequences from this sample produce the same CDR3. The genes are TRBV20-1 and TRBJ2-3, with D unclear. There are 13 residues in the CDR3. Germline values: CDR1 DFQATT, CDR2 SNEGSKA (reference sequence). CDR3 nucleotide sequence: TGCAGCCCAATCGGCGGATACACAGATACACAGTATTTT. This translates into CSPIGGYTDTQYF.

This clone was recorded at least ten times. V usage is TRBV27 and J usage is TRBJ2-1, with TRBD2 as a possible D gene (6 bases). The CDR3 runs to 14 residues. The V and J ends lost 0 bases and 7 bases respectively, with 10 bases between them. Looked up from germline, CDR1 is MNHEY and CDR2 is SMNVEV (reference sequence). CDR3 sequence (DNA): TGTGCCAGCAGTTTATCCCACCGGGGGAATGAGCAGTTCTTC. Protein sequence: CASSLSHRGNEQFF.

This clone has more than one count but fewer than ten. The chain recombines TRBV28 with TRBJ1-6, with TRBD1 identical over 7 bases. CDR1 is MDHEN, CDR2 SYDVKM, per germline. There are 13 residues in the CDR3. Trimming took 6 bases from V and 9 from J; bases not matched to a gene: 5. Written as DNA, the CDR3 is TGTGCCAGCAGGAACCACAGGGGTTCACCCCTCCACTTT. It encodes CASRNHRGSPLHF.

There are many counts of this clone. The V and J genes are TRBV11-2 and TRBJ2-5, with D maybe TRBD1 (6 bases). Trimming pared 5 bases from V and 4 bases from J, leaving 14 bases between. Looked up from germline, CDR1 is SGHAT and CDR2 is FQNNGV. The CDR3 spans 14 residues. CDR3 sequence: CASSPDRFLETQYF. CDR3 DNA: TGTGCCAGCAGCCCGGACAGATTTTTAGAGACCCAGTACTTC.

The CDR3 nucleotides read TGTGCCAGCAGCTTAGACGGGCGCGGGGGGGGTGAGCAGTTCTTC. Protein: CASSLDGRGGGEQFF. This chain links TRBV11-2 with TRBJ2-1, with TRBD2 matching 9 bases. The J segment lost 9 bases and the V segment lost 0 bases, leaving 6 bases of the junction unmatched. The CDR3 covers 15 residues. Germline V CDR1 and CDR2: SGHAT, FQNNGV.

This clone was recorded a few times. Its ends do not fully match the called genes, so a read error is possible. This sequence joins TRBV6-1 and TRBJ2-1, with D perhaps TRBD2 (6 bases). This CDR3 is built from 16 residues. Germline loops: CDR1 MNHNS, CDR2 SASEGT. This chain's CDR3 is CAGSSYGIADDNEQFF. CDR3 bases: TGTGCCGGCAGCTCGTATGGAATAGCGGATGACAATGAGCAGTTCTTC.

This clone is judged medium-sized. The chain couples TRBV27 to TRBJ2-7, with D tentatively TRBD1 or TRBD2 (7 bases each). V was clipped by 6 bases and J by 2 bases, with 20 bases between them. There are 16 residues in the CDR3. The germline CDR1 and CDR2 sequences are MNHEY and SMNVEV (reference sequence). CDR3 DNA: TGTGCCAGCAGCCCTTATAAGGCAGGGGGGGCCTACGAGCAGTACTTC. Protein product: CASSPYKAGGAYEQYF.

In its sample, this clone was seen many times. The V gene is TRBV20-1, the J gene TRBJ2-7; no clear D. Per germline, CDR1 DFQATT and CDR2 SNEGSKA (reference sequence). V dropped 3 bases and J dropped 1 base, with 7 bases sitting between them. The CDR3 is made up of 12 amino acids. The CDR3 coding sequence is TGCAGTGCTAGTATGGTATCCTACGAGCAGTACTTC. Its translation: CSASMVSYEQYF.

This clone has ten or more counts. This chain uses TRBV28 with TRBJ2-7; D perhaps matches TRBD1 (8 bases). Germline values: CDR1 MDHEN, CDR2 SYDVKM. This CDR3 has 14 residues. Trimming removed 9 bases from V and 5 bases from J, with 20 bases in between. CDR3 in DNA: TGTGCCAGTGGGGGAGGGACAGGACTTCACGAGCAGTACTTC. Translating gives CASGGGTGLHEQYF.

This chain joins TRBV14 and TRBJ1-2; TRBD1 agrees at 11 bases. In germline, CDR1 is SGHDN, CDR2 FVKESK. Trimming cost V 0 bases and J 6 bases; bases outside gene matches: 12. This CDR3 has 18 amino acids. The CDR3 here is CASSQDVGTGGIFDGYTF. In DNA form, the CDR3 reads TGTGCCAGCAGCCAAGATGTCGGGACAGGGGGTATCTTTGATGGCTACACCTTC.

This clone was recorded many times. The rearrangement links TRBV19 to TRBJ2-3, with TRBD2 as a possible D gene (6 bases). Trimming took 4 bases from V and 3 from J, leaving 11 bases between them. CDR3 length: 14 residues. CDR1 is LNHDA and CDR2 is SQIVND in the germline V gene (reference sequence). CDR3 DNA sequence: TGTGCCAGTAGTAGAGGCGGGACGACAGATACGCAGTATTTT. Translation: CASSRGGTTDTQYF.

This clone was picked up many times. The gene calls are TRBV6-1 and TRBJ2-3, with D possibly TRBD2 on 6 matching bases. Per the germline V gene, CDR1 is MNHNS and CDR2 is SASEGT. This CDR3 contains 16 residues. In nucleotides, the CDR3 is TGTGCTAACCGCCCCAGGACTACCGGGAATACAGATACGCAGTATTTT. Translated, it gives CANRPRTTGNTDTQYF.

This clone was recorded at least ten times. This chain connects TRBV11-3 to TRBJ2-1; 13 nucleotides match TRBD2. Germline V gene data show CDR1 as SGHNT and CDR2 as YENEEA. The ends lost 4 bases at V and 9 bases at J; junction bases unmatched: 9. This CDR3 has 16 residues. CDR3 sequence reads: CASSSGTSGTDTEQFF. The DNA for the CDR3 is TGTGCCAGCAGCTCCGGGACTAGCGGGACCGATACTGAGCAGTTCTTC.

At least ten counts were recorded for this clone. Here the CDR3 reads CASSIGTGRTDTQYF. The CDR3 bases are TGTGCCAGTAGTATAGGGACAGGACGCACAGATACGCAGTATTTT. The rearrangement joins TRBV19 to TRBJ2-3, with 7 bases fitting TRBD1. The CDR3 extends over 15 amino acids. Germline V lookup: CDR1 LNHDA, CDR2 SQIVND (reference sequence). The ends lost 1 base at V and 1 base at J; junction bases unmatched: 2.

This clone was found many times. One end of the junction fails to match germline, which may point to a read error. The chain couples TRBV3-1 to TRBJ2-1; 12 bases line up with TRBD2. CDR1 is LGHDT, CDR2 YNNKEL, per germline (reference sequence). The CDR3 spans 14 residues. CDR3 region: CASNQGLAGSEQFF. As DNA, the CDR3 is TGTGCCAGCAACCAAGGACTAGCGGGGAGCGAGCAGTTCTTC.

With respect to this clone: A read error may explain this, as a much larger clone is one base away. V gene TRBV11-2 combines with J gene TRBJ2-1; no definite D call. Germline CDR1 reads SGHAT; CDR2 reads FQNNGV. The CDR3 has 13 residues. Trimming shortened V by 3 bases and J by 5 bases, and 8 bases separated the two germline ends. The CDR3 DNA reads TGTGCCAGCAGCTTCAGCATGAACAATGAGCAGTTCTTC. The encoded protein is CASSFSMNNEQFF.

By frequency in the sample, this clone is medium-sized (0.01 to 0.1%). V and J are TRBV4-2 and TRBJ1-2; 7 nucleotides agree with TRBD1. Per germline, CDR1 LGHNA and CDR2 YNFKEQ. The ends lost 1 base at V and 3 bases at J; junction bases unmatched: 5. The CDR3 consists of 15 residues. The DNA for the CDR3 is TGTGCCAGCAGCCAAGTCACAGGGGCTGACTATGGCTACACCTTC. Its translation is CASSQVTGADYGYTF.

This clone came up many times. The gene calls are TRBV7-2 and TRBJ2-1, with a possible D match to TRBD1 (5 bases). V was shortened by 0 bases and J by 0 bases, with 6 bases between the two germline ends. This CDR3 region has 15 residues. Per the germline V gene, CDR1 is SGHTA and CDR2 is FQGNSA. The CDR3 here is CASSLAGLSYNEQFF. The CDR3 DNA reads as TGTGCCAGCAGCTTAGCGGGGCTCTCCTACAATGAGCAGTTCTTC.

The chain uses TRBV6-2 or TRBV6-3 and TRBJ2-1; no firm D call. Germline lookup yields CDR1 MNHEY and CDR2 SVGEGT. V gave up 2 bases and J gave up 5 bases, with 13 bases separating them. The CDR3 spans 15 residues. CDR3 DNA: TGTGCCAGCAGTTACGTCCTTTCCCTTAACAATGAGCAGTTCTTC. Protein product: CASSYVLSLNNEQFF.

Many counts were recorded for this clone. V and J are TRBV6-2 or TRBV6-3 and TRBJ1-2, with TRBD1 matching over 7 bases. Losses at the gene ends were 6 bases for V and 4 bases for J; bases not matched to a gene: 5. CDR1 MNHEY and CDR2 SVGEGT come from the germline V gene. The CDR3 contains 13 residues. CDR3 sequence (DNA): TGTGCCAGCAGCAGACGGGACAGCTATGGCTACACCTTC. Protein product: CASSRRDSYGYTF.

J is TRBJ1-5 and V is TRBV5-1; TRBD1 might be the D (5 bases). V was cut by 6 bases and J by 1 base, with 14 bases left in between. The CDR3 consists of 15 residues. Germline V gene data show CDR1 as SGHRS and CDR2 as YFSETQ. The DNA for the CDR3 is TGCGCCAGCATCCCTAGGGGTTCGAGCAATCAGCCCCAGCATTTT. It encodes CASIPRGSSNQPQHF.